The 16 T cell receptor beta chains below all came from one sample that was sequenced in a study of cytomegalovirus exposure and HLA in healthy donors. Repertoires were generated with immunoSEQ multiplex PCR, while TCRdb's copy carries only in-frame clones and drops some. The data contain some 56,000 clones, 90% to 95% of them singletons. Sequenced sample: PBMCs. These receptors came from a man aged 18 to 35 in good health and CMV-seronegative.

The V and J genes are TRBV29-1 and TRBJ1-1, with D perhaps TRBD1 (5 bases). Trimming removed 7 bases at V and 0 bases at J, with 12 bases between. Germline V gene lookup returns CDR1 SQVTM and CDR2 ANQGSEA. This CDR3 region has 13 residues. CDR3 sequence: CSGLWGMNTEAFF. The CDR3 region has the DNA TGCAGCGGTCTCTGGGGCATGAACACTGAAGCTTTCTTT.

The chain is built from TRBV2 and TRBJ2-7, with 7 bases identical to TRBD1. V gave up 2 bases and J gave up 2 bases; unmatched junction bases: 6. The length of the CDR3 is 15 residues. In germline, CDR1 is SNHLY, CDR2 FYNNEI. CDR3 nucleotides: TGTGCCAGCAGTGAATTTCGGGACAGAGCCTACGAGCAGTACTTC. As protein: CASSEFRDRAYEQYF.

This clone was counted once. The chain recombines TRBV14 with TRBJ2-5; D gene ambiguous. V was shortened by 2 bases and J by 5 bases, with 9 bases between the two germline ends. Germline CDR1 reads SGHDN; CDR2 reads FVKESK. The CDR3 extends over 13 amino acids. CDR3 amino acids: CASSQFRSETQYF. In nucleotides, the CDR3 is TGTGCCAGCAGCCAATTTCGTTCTGAGACCCAGTACTTC. The full variable domain, its missing parts supplied by reference TRBV14 and TRBJ2-5, is EAGVTQFPSHSVIEKGQTVTLRCDPISGHDNLYWYRRVMGKEIKFLLHFVKESKQDESGMPNNRFLAERTGGTYSTLKVQPAELEDSGVYFCASSQFRSETQYFGPGTRLLVL.

The chain recombines TRBV4-3 with TRBJ1-5; D not certain. V was clipped by 1 base and J by 1 base, with 17 bases between them. The CDR3 is 18 amino acids. Germline V gene lookup returns CDR1 LGHNA and CDR2 YSLEER. The CDR3: CASSQAGQGVGSNQPQHF. The DNA of the CDR3 is TGCGCCAGCAGCCAAGCTGGTCAAGGCGTCGGGAGCAATCAGCCCCAGCATTTT.

The chain joins TRBV4-3 to TRBJ2-3; 12 bases are shared with TRBD2. J was trimmed by 4 bases and V by 0 bases; bases with no gene match: 8. Germline CDR1 reads LGHNA; CDR2 reads YSLEER. The CDR3 has 18 amino acids. In DNA, the CDR3 is TGCGCCAGCAGCCAAGATATGGCTAGCGGGAGGGCCGCAGATACGCAGTATTTT. Translated, it gives CASSQDMASGRAADTQYF.

This clone was seen more than once but under ten times. CDR3 sequence reads: CASSERREPINEQFF. The DNA for the CDR3 is TGTGCCAGCAGTGAACGGCGGGAGCCCATCAATGAGCAGTTCTTC. The chain recombines TRBV2 with TRBJ2-1; TRBD2 matches 7 bases. Per the germline V gene, CDR1 is SNHLY and CDR2 is FYNNEI. The V and J ends lost 2 bases and 6 bases, in that order; junction bases with no gene match: 7. This CDR3 has 15 amino acids. Based on the CDR3 plus reference TRBV2 and TRBJ2-1, the full variable domain is EPEVTQTPSHQVTQMGQEVILRCVPISNHLYFYWYRQILGQKVEFLVSFYNNEISEKSEIFDDQFSVERPDGSNFTLKIRSTKLEDSAMYFCASSERREPINEQFFGPGTRLTVL.

The chain links TRBV15 to TRBJ2-1, with 7 bases fitting TRBD2. The germline V gene encodes CDR1 LNHNV and CDR2 YYDKDF (reference sequence). The CDR3 runs 17 residues. The junction had 10 bases not matched to a gene; V was cut back by 1 base and J by 4 bases. As DNA, the CDR3 is TGTGCCACCAGCAGAGCCGGGGGAGGGGCGGAGTACAATGAGCAGTTCTTC. This gives the protein CATSRAGGGAEYNEQFF.

The CDR3 loop is CASKLWTGREVYEQYF. For the CDR3, the DNA is TGTGCCAGCAAACTCTGGACAGGGCGCGAAGTCTACGAGCAGTACTTC. The chain is built from TRBV7-9 and TRBJ2-7; 8 bases align to TRBD1. This CDR3 region has 16 residues. With 7 bases clipped from V and 3 bases from J, the junction kept 14 bases outside the gene matches. Germline values: CDR1 SEHNR, CDR2 FQNEAQ (reference sequence).

The table lists this clone with a count of one. V usage is TRBV5-1 and J usage is TRBJ1-1, with TRBD1 matching 8 bases. The J segment lost 4 bases and the V segment lost 0 bases, leaving 2 bases of the junction unmatched. CDR1 is SGHRS, CDR2 YFSETQ, per germline. This CDR3 has 14 residues. CDR3 DNA: TGCGCCAGCAGCTTGGTCACAGGGGGCACTGAAGCTTTCTTT. Encoded protein: CASSLVTGGTEAFF.

The rearrangement uses TRBV28 and TRBJ2-7; the D is unclear. V lost 4 bases to trimming and J lost 3 bases, with 7 bases between them. Germline CDR1 is MDHEN and CDR2 is SYDVKM. CDR3 length: 12 residues. Written as DNA, the CDR3 is TGTGCCAGCAGTTCAATAGTCTACGAGCAGTACTTC. Its protein is CASSSIVYEQYF. Full variable domain (remainder filled in from reference TRBV28 and TRBJ2-7): DVKVTQSSRYLVKRTGEKVFLECVQDMDHENMFWYRQDPGLGLRLIYFSYDVKMKEKGDIPEGYSVSREKKERFSLILESASTNQTSMYLCASSSIVYEQYFGPGTRLTVT.

The table lists this clone with a count of one. This sequence joins TRBV27 and TRBJ1-2; maybe TRBD1 (5 bases). Trimming took 4 bases from V and 1 from J, leaving 19 bases between them. The CDR3 is 17 amino acids. CDR1 is MNHEY, CDR2 SMNVEV, per germline (reference sequence). In DNA, the CDR3 is TGTGCCAGCAGTTATATCATCGGGACTGCTATTAACTATGGCTACACCTTC. It yields the protein CASSYIIGTAINYGYTF.

This clone was counted once. The J gene is TRBJ2-3, the V gene TRBV10-3; TRBD2 agrees at 9 bases. This CDR3 has 16 amino acids. Germline values: CDR1 ENHRY, CDR2 SYGVKD. The V and J ends lost 2 bases and 6 bases, in that order; junction bases with no gene match: 9. The CDR3 DNA is TGTGCCATCAGTGAGGGGCTAGCGGGAACCACCGATACGCAGTATTTT. Translation: CAISEGLAGTTDTQYF.

This chain joins TRBV19 and TRBJ2-6, with D perhaps matching TRBD1 (6 bases). Germline assignment: CDR1 LNHDA and CDR2 SQIVND (reference sequence). Trimming stripped 3 bases from V and 0 bases from J, with 9 bases between. The CDR3 spans 16 residues. The CDR3 reads CASSILQGSGANVLTF. CDR3 in DNA: TGTGCCAGTAGTATTCTACAGGGCTCTGGGGCCAACGTCCTGACTTTC.

This chain uses TRBV6-6 with TRBJ2-2; possible D gene TRBD1, 5 bases. Germline-derived CDR1 and CDR2 are MNHNY and SVGAGI (reference sequence). CDR3 length equals 11 residues. Trimming left V 7 bases short and J 7 bases short, with 7 bases between. The CDR3 loop is CASTRGGELFF. The CDR3 bases are TGTGCCAGCACAAGGGGCGGGGAGCTGTTTTTT.

This rearrangement joins TRBV7-2 to TRBJ2-1, with D maybe TRBD2 (5 bases). The germline gives CDR1 SGHTA, CDR2 FQGNSA. The CDR3 totals 17 residues. The ends were cut back, 5 bases at V and 8 bases at J, with 25 bases in the middle. In DNA, the CDR3 is TGTGCCAGCAGCCTACACCTCGCGGGCCCAATCGGCGATGAGCAGTTCTTC. It is translated as CASSLHLAGPIGDEQFF.

This clone was seen only once. V is TRBV6-1 and J is TRBJ1-2; D is uncertain. CDR3 size: 14 residues. CDR1 is MNHNS and CDR2 is SASEGT in the germline V gene. Trimming took off 1 base at V and 4 bases at J, with 10 bases between the two ends. The CDR3 DNA follows: TGTGCCAGCAGTGAAGGGGCAGACGGCTATGGCTACACCTTC. It codes for CASSEGADGYGYTF.